A selection of T cell receptor beta chains follows, all from one sample in a study of T cell responses to AZD1222 COVID-19 vaccine. TCRdb's copy holds only in-frame clones and misses some; the assay was immunoSEQ multiplex PCR. The sample lists some 80,000 clones, around 89% occurring once. The sequencing here drew on peripheral blood, taken on day 0 of AZD1222 vaccination. These receptors were collected from an adult in good health. The CDR3 runs from the conserved cysteine through the conserved F or W. The order of the fields is D gene, clone size, V gene, J gene, CDR3 protein, CDR3 DNA. D genes are given only for firm matches. Clone size appears in some rows only: once, few, many, or a class for an expanded clone.

d_call: NA
clone_size: NA
v_call: TRBV11-2
j_call: TRBJ1-1
cdr3_aa: CASSLVGGGTEAFF
cdr3_nt: TGTGCCAGCAGCTTAGTAGGAGGGGGCACTGAAGCTTTCTTT

d_call: NA
clone_size: NA
v_call: TRBV2
j_call: TRBJ1-5
cdr3_aa: CASSDTNSNQPQHF
cdr3_nt: TGTGCCAGCAGTGATACTAATAGCAATCAGCCCCAGCATTTT

d_call: NA
clone_size: NA
v_call: TRBV12-3/TRBV12-4
j_call: TRBJ1-2
cdr3_aa: CASSPGYGYTF
cdr3_nt: TGTGCCAGCAGTCCCGGCTATGGCTACACCTTC

d_call: NA
clone_size: NA
v_call: TRBV28
j_call: TRBJ2-2
cdr3_aa: CASTTGRVGELFF
cdr3_nt: TGTGCCAGCACCACAGGGCGCGTCGGGGAGCTGTTTTTT

d_call: TRBD2
clone_size: NA
v_call: TRBV9
j_call: TRBJ2-3
cdr3_aa: CASSAGLAGALTDTQYF
cdr3_nt: TGTGCCAGCAGCGCGGGACTAGCGGGGGCCCTCACAGATACGCAGTATTTT

d_call: NA
clone_size: NA
v_call: TRBV5-4
j_call: TRBJ2-1
cdr3_aa: CASSRMGAYNEQFF
cdr3_nt: TGTGCCAGCAGCCGTATGGGTGCCTACAATGAGCAGTTCTTC

d_call: NA
clone_size: NA
v_call: TRBV5-4
j_call: TRBJ1-2
cdr3_aa: CASSFGVDYGYTF
cdr3_nt: TGTGCCAGCAGCTTCGGGGTAGACTATGGCTACACCTTC

d_call: NA
clone_size: NA
v_call: TRBV12-5
j_call: TRBJ1-6
cdr3_aa: CASAGDPGSRSPLHF
cdr3_nt: TGTGCTAGTGCTGGCGACCCAGGAAGTAGATCACCCCTCCACTTT

d_call: NA
clone_size: NA
v_call: TRBV18
j_call: TRBJ1-2
cdr3_aa: CASSPGGTDYYGYTF
cdr3_nt: TGTGCCAGCTCACCGGGAGGGACGGATTACTATGGCTACACCTTC

d_call: NA
clone_size: once
v_call: TRBV7-9
j_call: TRBJ1-2
cdr3_aa: CASRGAVGGDYGYTF
cdr3_nt: TGTGCCAGCAGGGGAGCTGTGGGGGGCGACTATGGCTACACCTTC